Below are 10 T cell receptor beta chains sequenced from a single sample in a study of T-cell reconstitution after alpha-beta-depleted transplantation in children. The TCRbeta library incorporated unique molecular identifiers. TCRdb analysed the PCR reads with MiXCR anew, one entry per CDR3 protein. The sample records some 440,000 distinct CDR3 sequences, 15% to 20% being singletons. The material sequenced was PBMCs, mostly from graft donor cells, taken 360 days after TCRalphabeta/CD19-depleted stem cell transplant. The receptors come from a boy under three years old who had a stem cell transplant for Wiskott-Aldrich syndrome, so the T cells may come from the graft donor.

The chain joins TRBV7-9 to TRBJ1-1; D unresolved. Trimming took 4 bases from V and 1 from J, leaving 19 bases between them. This CDR3 comprises 17 residues. CDR1 and CDR2 (germline): SEHNR, FQNEAQ (reference sequence). The CDR3 nucleotides are TGTGCCAGCAGCTCCGGTTGGAGGGCTACCTCGAACACTGAAGCTTTCTTT. Its translation: CASSSGWRATSNTEAFF.

This clonotype was seen only a few times. V gene TRBV24-1 combines with J gene TRBJ2-5, with unresolved D. The CDR3 consists of 15 residues. V gave up 4 bases and J gave up 5 bases, with 16 bases separating them. Germline CDR1 is KGHDR and CDR2 is SFDVKD. This CDR3 reads CATSEGSKAKETQYF. The CDR3 nucleotides are TGTGCCACCAGTGAGGGATCCAAGGCGAAGGAGACCCAGTACTTC.

The rearrangement links TRBV25-1 to TRBJ2-6; D gene unclear. The CDR3 consists of 16 residues. V was shortened by 5 bases and J by 2 bases, with 13 bases between the two germline ends. Germline loops: CDR1 MGHDK, CDR2 SYGVNS. CDR3: CASSSTRTPGANVLTF. The CDR3 region has the DNA TGTGCCAGCAGTAGTACGAGGACCCCTGGGGCCAACGTCCTGACTTTC.

The chain joins TRBV3-1 to TRBJ2-4, with 7 bases identical to TRBD1. CDR1 is LGHDT, CDR2 YNNKEL, per germline (reference sequence). The J segment lost 0 bases and the V segment lost 6 bases, leaving 5 bases of the junction unmatched. The CDR3 length is 15 residues. DNA for the CDR3: TGTGCCAGCAGTCGGGACAGAAAAGCCAAAAACATTCAGTACTTC. It encodes CASSRDRKAKNIQYF.

This clonotype was counted ten times or more. The chain carries TRBV15 and TRBJ2-6, with 8 bases fitting TRBD1. The CDR3 runs 20 residues. V lost 1 base, J lost 0 bases, and 11 bases stayed unmatched. Germline V CDR1 and CDR2: LNHNV, YYDKDF (reference sequence). In nucleotides, the CDR3 is TGTGCCACCAGCAGAGTCCGAGGGGACAGGCGAATCTCTGGGGCCAACGTCCTGACTTTC. Translated, it gives CATSRVRGDRRISGANVLTF. The full variable domain, completed using reference TRBV15 and TRBJ2-6, is DAMVIQNPRYQVTQFGKPVTLSCSQTLNHNVMYWYQQKSSQAPKLLFHYYDKDFNNEADTPDNFQSRRPNTSFCFLDIRSPGLGDTAMYLCATSRVRGDRRISGANVLTFGAGSRLTVL.

Only a few counts were recorded for this clonotype. The rearrangement links TRBV6-2 or TRBV6-3 to TRBJ1-1, with TRBD1 as a possible D gene (6 bases). V shed 5 bases and J shed 2 bases, with 18 bases lying between them. Germline CDR1 reads MNHEY; CDR2 reads SVGEGT. CDR3 length: 16 amino acids. The CDR3 protein is CASSRTVGLFNTEAFF. As DNA, the CDR3 is TGTGCCAGCAGTAGGACAGTCGGCCTGTTTAACACTGAAGCTTTCTTT.

The V and J genes are TRBV4-1 and TRBJ2-1, with 9 bases aligning to TRBD1. With V trimmed by 0 bases and J by 16 bases, 7 bases remained unmatched. CDR3 length: 13 amino acids. Looked up from germline, CDR1 is MGHRA and CDR2 is YSYEKL. The CDR3 protein is CASSQEVDRGLFF. DNA of the CDR3: TGCGCCAGCAGCCAAGAAGTGGACAGGGGTTTATTCTTC.

This sequence joins TRBV7-2 and TRBJ2-1; 15 bases align to TRBD2. Per germline, CDR1 SGHTA and CDR2 FQGNSA. The CDR3 totals 15 residues. V lost 2 bases to trimming and J lost 15 bases; unmatched junction nucleotides: 8. For the CDR3, the DNA is TGTGCCAGCAGCTTATTGGGACTAGCGGGAGGATTTGGGTTCTTC. It is translated as CASSLLGLAGGFGFF.

A few counts support this clonotype. The V and J genes are TRBV12-3 or TRBV12-4 and TRBJ1-1; D uncertain. The CDR3 is made up of 14 amino acids. V shed 5 bases and J shed 3 bases, with 13 bases lying between them. The CDR3 DNA sequence: TGTGCCAGCAGTCCCGGGCGACGAGACACTGAAGCTTTCTTT. Its translation: CASSPGRRDTEAFF.

This clonotype has only a few counts. CDR3 nucleotides: TGTGCCAGCAGCCCCCGGACGTTCTTTACCTACGAGCAGTACTTC. Its translation is CASSPRTFFTYEQYF. This rearrangement joins TRBV7-9 to TRBJ2-7; D is unclear. The germline gives CDR1 SEHNR, CDR2 FQNEAQ (reference sequence). The CDR3 spans 15 residues. Trimming removed 5 bases from V and 2 bases from J, with 16 bases in between. The full variable domain, rest sourced from reference TRBV7-9 and TRBJ2-7, is DTGVSQNPRHKITKRGQNVTFRCDPISEHNRLYWYRQTLGQGPEFLTYFQNEAQLEKSRLLSDRFSAERPKGSFSTLEIQRTEQGDSAMYLCASSPRTFFTYEQYFGPGTRLTVT.